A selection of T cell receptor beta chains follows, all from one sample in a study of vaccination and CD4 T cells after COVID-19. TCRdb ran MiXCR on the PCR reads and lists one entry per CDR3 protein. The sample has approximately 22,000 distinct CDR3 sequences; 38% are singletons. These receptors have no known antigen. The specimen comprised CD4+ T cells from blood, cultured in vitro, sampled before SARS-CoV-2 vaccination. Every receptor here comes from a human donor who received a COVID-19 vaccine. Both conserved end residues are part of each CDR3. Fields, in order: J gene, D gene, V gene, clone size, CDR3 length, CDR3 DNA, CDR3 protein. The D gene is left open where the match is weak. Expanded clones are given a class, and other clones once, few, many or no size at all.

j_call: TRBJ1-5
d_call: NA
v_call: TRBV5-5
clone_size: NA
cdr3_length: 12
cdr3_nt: TGTGCCAGCAGCTTAAAGGATCAGCCCCAGCATTTT
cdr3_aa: CASSLKDQPQHF

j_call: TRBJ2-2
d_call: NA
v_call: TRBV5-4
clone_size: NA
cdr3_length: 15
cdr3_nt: TGTGCCAGCAGCCCCGGACAGCCCCAAGGGGGGGAGCTGTTTTTT
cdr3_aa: CASSPGQPQGGELFF

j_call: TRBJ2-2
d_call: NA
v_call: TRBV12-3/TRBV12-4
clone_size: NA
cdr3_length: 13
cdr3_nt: TGTGCCAGCAGAAAGGAGAACACCGGGGAGCTGTTTTTT
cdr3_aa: CASRKENTGELFF

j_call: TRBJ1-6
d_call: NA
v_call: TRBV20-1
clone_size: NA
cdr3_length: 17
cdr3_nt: TGCAGTGCTAGAGATCCGGGGCTAAGCTCCTATAATTCACCCCTCCACTTT
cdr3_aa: CSARDPGLSSYNSPLHF

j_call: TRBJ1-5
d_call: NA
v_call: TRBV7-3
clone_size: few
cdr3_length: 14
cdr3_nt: TGTGCCAGCAGCTTTAGGGGCGCTCATCAGCCCCAGCATTTT
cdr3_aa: CASSFRGAHQPQHF

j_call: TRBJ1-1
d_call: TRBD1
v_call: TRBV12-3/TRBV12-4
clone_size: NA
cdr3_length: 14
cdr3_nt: TGTGCCAGCAGCTGGGACAGGCTAAACACTGAAGCTTTCTTT
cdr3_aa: CASSWDRLNTEAFF

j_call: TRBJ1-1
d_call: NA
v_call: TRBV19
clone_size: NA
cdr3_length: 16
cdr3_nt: TGTGCCAGTAGCCTTATGCCAGGGGTCGCGAACACTGAAGCTTTCTTT
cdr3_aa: CASSLMPGVANTEAFF

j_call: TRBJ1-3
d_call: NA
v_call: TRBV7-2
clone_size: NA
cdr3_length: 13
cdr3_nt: TGTGCCAGCAGCTTAGAATCTGGAAACACCATATATTTT
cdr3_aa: CASSLESGNTIYF

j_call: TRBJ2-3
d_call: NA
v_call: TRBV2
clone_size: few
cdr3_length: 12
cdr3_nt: TGTGCCAGCAGTGCCTTAGGGGATACGCAGTATTTT
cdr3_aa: CASSALGDTQYF

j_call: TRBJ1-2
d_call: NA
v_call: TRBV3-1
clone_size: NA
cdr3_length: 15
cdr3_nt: TGTGCCAGCAGCCAAACTACAGGTTCTCCCGAAGGCTACACCTTC
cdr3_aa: CASSQTTGSPEGYTF

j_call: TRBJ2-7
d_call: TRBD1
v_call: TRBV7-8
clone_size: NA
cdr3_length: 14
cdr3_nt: TGTGCCAGCCTCGGGACAGCAGGTGGCTACGAGCAGTACTTC
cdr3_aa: CASLGTAGGYEQYF

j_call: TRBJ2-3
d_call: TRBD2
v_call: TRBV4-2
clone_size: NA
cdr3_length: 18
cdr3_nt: TGTGCCAGCAGCCAAGTCACTAGCGGGGGACCCAGCACAGATACGCAGTATTTT
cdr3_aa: CASSQVTSGGPSTDTQYF

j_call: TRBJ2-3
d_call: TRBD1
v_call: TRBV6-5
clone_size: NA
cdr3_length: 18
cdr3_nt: TGTGCCAGCAGTTACTTGTCCCCTACAGGGGGCGGTGCAGATACGCAGTATTTT
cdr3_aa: CASSYLSPTGGGADTQYF

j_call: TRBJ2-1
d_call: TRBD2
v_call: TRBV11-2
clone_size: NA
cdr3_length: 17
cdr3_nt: TGTGCCAGCAGCTCAGGGGCGGGGGGCAAACATCCTTATGAGCAGTTCTTC
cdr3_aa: CASSSGAGGKHPYEQFF